The clone carrying this T cell receptor beta chain has a single count. The sample comes from a study of blood T cell repertoires in COVID-19. Study at large: Samples representing acute and convalescent COVID-19 were sourced from the United States, Italy and Spain.

The germline gives CDR1 SGDLS, CDR2 YYNGEE. CDR3 length: 14 residues. The germline V and J ends were trimmed by 3 bases and 5 bases, with 12 bases remaining between them. Here immunoSEQ multiplex PCR was the method, and the copy in TCRdb shows in-frame clones only, minus some. The table lists about 170,000 clones, over 85% of them singletons, with around 4.6% in the top ten. This chain joins TRBV9 and TRBJ2-1; D is undetermined. The receptor was isolated from a woman between 45 and 60 years old with acute or convalescent COVID-19. Material for sequencing was peripheral blood. CDR3 nucleotide sequence: TGTGCCAGCAGCGCCCCCGGGTCCCACAATGAGCAGTTCTTC. Translation: CASSAPGSHNEQFF.